In this sample, the clone carrying this T cell receptor (beta chain) turned up a few times. Its specificity is unknown. PCR amplification relied on 60 Vbeta primers (plus 13 Jbeta primers). Clones were sequenced by immunoSEQ multiplex PCR, and TCRdb holds only the in-frame ones, with some missing. The sample has roughly 180,000 clones, roughly 82% seen once. The CDR3 spans 18 residues. Trimming pared 0 bases from V and 0 bases from J, leaving 16 bases between. Germline CDR1 reads SGHTA; CDR2 reads FQGTGA. The data were obtained in a study of cytomegalovirus exposure and HLA in healthy donors. In the study overall: Assignment to the Caucasian-associated ancestry cluster applied to approximately 79% of the approximately 370 genotyped donors.

Study-level points and caveats: In the analysis, some V segments, TRBV6-2 and TRBV6-3 included, were excluded as indistinguishable. More clonal expansion characterized HLA-associated TCR beta chains than equally common others in a later analysis.

This chain connects TRBV7-3 to TRBJ2-3; maybe TRBD2 (6 bases). The TCR was taken from a man aged 35 to 55 in good health and CMV-seronegative. Source material: PBMCs. The CDR3 sequence is CASSLTGSGSVSTDTQYF. The CDR3 DNA is TGTGCCAGCAGCTTAACGGGTAGCGGTAGCGTGAGCACAGATACGCAGTATTTT. Full variable domain (missing parts from reference TRBV7-3 and TRBJ2-3): GAGVSQTPSNKVTEKGKYVELRCDPISGHTALYWYRQSLGQGPEFLIYFQGTGAADDSGLPNDRFFAVRPEGSVSTLKIQRTERGDSAVYLCASSLTGSGSVSTDTQYFGPGTRLTVL.